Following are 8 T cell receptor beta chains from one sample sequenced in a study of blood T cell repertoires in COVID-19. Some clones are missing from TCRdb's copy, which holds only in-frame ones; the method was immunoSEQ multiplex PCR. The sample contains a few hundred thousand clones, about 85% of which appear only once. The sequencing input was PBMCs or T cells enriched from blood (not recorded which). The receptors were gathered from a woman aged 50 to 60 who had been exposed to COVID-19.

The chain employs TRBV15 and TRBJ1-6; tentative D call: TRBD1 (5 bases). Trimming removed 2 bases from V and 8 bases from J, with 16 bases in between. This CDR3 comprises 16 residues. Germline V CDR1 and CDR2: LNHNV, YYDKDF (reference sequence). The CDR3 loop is CATSRKGLTSDSPLHF. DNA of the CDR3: TGTGCCACCAGCAGAAAGGGGTTAACCTCAGATTCACCCCTCCACTTT.

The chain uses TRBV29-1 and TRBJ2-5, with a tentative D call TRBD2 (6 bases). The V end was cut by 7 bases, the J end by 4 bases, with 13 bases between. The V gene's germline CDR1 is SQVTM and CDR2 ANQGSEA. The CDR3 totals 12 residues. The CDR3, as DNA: TGCAGCGGCGGTTCCGGGGGAGAGACCCAGTACTTC. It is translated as CSGGSGGETQYF.

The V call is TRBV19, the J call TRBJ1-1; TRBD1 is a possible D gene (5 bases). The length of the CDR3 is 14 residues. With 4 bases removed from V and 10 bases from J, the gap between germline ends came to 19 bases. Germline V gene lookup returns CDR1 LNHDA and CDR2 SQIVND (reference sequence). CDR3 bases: TGTGCCAGTAGTACCGGACGGGGGTTTTCCGGAGCTTTCTTT. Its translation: CASSTGRGFSGAFF.

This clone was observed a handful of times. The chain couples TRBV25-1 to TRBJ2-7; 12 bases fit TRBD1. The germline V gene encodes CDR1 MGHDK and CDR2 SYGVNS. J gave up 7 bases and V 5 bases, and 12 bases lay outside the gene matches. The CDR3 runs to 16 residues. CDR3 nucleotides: TGTGCCAGCAGTCCCCCCGGGACAGGGGGCTCAAGAGAGCAGTACTTC. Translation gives CASSPPGTGGSREQYF.

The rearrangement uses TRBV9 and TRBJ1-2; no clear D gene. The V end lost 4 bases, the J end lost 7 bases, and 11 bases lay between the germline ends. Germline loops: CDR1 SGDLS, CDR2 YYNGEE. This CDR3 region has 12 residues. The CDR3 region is CASSLGVGGYTF. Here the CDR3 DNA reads TGTGCCAGCAGCCTCGGGGTTGGTGGCTACACCTTC.

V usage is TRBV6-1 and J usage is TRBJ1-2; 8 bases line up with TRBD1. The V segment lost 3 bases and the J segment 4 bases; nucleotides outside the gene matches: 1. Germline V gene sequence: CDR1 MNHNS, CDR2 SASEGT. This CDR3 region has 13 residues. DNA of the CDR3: TGTGCCAGCAGTGAGGGACAGGCCTATGGCTACACCTTC. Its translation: CASSEGQAYGYTF.

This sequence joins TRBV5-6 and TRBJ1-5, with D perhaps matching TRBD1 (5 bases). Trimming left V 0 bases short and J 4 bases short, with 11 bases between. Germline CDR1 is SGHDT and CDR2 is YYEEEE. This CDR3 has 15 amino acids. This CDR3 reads CASSLGDSSNQPQHF. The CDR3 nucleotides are TGTGCCAGCAGCTTGGGAGACAGCTCTAATCAGCCCCAGCATTTT.

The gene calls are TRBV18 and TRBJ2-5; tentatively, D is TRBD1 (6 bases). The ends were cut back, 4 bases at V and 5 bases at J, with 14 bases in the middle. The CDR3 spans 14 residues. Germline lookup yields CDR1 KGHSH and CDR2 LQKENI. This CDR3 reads CASSQGELRETQYF. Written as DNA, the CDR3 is TGTGCCAGCTCACAGGGGGAGTTGAGGGAGACCCAGTACTTC.